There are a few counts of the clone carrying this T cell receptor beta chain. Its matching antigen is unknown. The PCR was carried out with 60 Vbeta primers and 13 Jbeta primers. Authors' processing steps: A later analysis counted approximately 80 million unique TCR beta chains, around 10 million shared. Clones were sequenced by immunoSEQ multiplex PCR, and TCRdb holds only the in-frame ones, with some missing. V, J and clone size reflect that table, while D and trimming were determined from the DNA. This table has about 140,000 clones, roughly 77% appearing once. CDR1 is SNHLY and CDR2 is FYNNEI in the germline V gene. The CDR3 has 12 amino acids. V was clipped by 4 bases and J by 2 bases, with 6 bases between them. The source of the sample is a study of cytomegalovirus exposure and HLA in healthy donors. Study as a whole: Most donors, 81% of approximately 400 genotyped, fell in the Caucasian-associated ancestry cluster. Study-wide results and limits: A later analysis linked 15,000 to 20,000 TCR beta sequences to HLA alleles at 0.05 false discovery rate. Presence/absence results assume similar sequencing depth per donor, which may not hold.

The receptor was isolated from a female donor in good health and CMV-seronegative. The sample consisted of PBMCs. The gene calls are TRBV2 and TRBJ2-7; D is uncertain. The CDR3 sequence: CASSVSAYEQYF. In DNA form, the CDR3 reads TGTGCCAGCAGTGTATCAGCCTACGAGCAGTACTTC.